A single sample gave rise to the 3 T cell receptor beta chains below, sequenced in a study of T cell responses to AZD1222 COVID-19 vaccine. Generated by immunoSEQ multiplex PCR, the TCRdb table keeps only in-frame clones and is missing some. The data show about 180,000 clones, 80% to 95% seen once. This specimen was peripheral blood, taken 28 days after the second dose of the MenACWY control vaccine. The receptors were sampled from an adult who received the MenACWY meningococcal vaccine as a control.

The rearrangement uses TRBV2 and TRBJ1-1; tentatively, D is TRBD1 (6 bases). Looked up from germline, CDR1 is SNHLY and CDR2 is FYNNEI. CDR3 length: 14 amino acids. The V end was cut by 6 bases, the J end by 4 bases, with 15 bases between. The CDR3 DNA follows: TGTGCCAGCAGCGCACAGGGAAGTCGCACTGAAGCTTTCTTT. This gives the protein CASSAQGSRTEAFF.

This rearrangement joins TRBV18 to TRBJ1-2, with 7 bases identical to TRBD1. The ends lost 0 bases at V and 5 bases at J; junction bases unmatched: 3. The CDR3 totals 14 residues. Germline loops: CDR1 KGHSH, CDR2 LQKENI. Here the CDR3 reads CASSPPGTVYGYTF. CDR3 DNA sequence: TGTGCCAGCTCACCACCCGGGACAGTTTATGGCTACACCTTC.

The chain links TRBV19 to TRBJ1-2, with 7 bases lining up with TRBD1. CDR3 size: 16 residues. J lost 3 bases, V lost 9 bases, and 16 bases had no gene match. Germline V gives CDR1 LNHDA, CDR2 SQIVND (reference sequence). The CDR3 bases are TGTGCCAGCCGCAACCCGGGGGACAGCTTATACTATGGCTACACCTTC. As protein: CASRNPGDSLYYGYTF.